This T cell receptor (beta chain) was found in a study of regulatory T cells in long-lasting Graves disease (TCRdb year 2021). In terms of the full investigation: In the newly diagnosed Graves' disease group, patients had been taking antithyroid drugs for less than 3 months. This study used TCR sequencing and RNA sequencing of peripheral blood to compare persistent Graves' disease patients against newly diagnosed Graves' disease patients. The study took place in China and was registered as a clinical trial. A total of about 33 samples were covered by TCR sequencing, comprising some 13 persistent and approximately 20 newly diagnosed Graves' disease patients. Broad study findings and their caveats: TRBV28, TRBJ1-2 and TRBJ2-5 were preferentially used in persistent disease, while TRBV20-1 and TRBJ2-1 were favored in newly diagnosed disease. Compared with newly diagnosed patients, patients with persistent Graves' disease had lower TCR Shannon entropy and fewer highly expanded clones, which suggests clonal expansion. The study examined only peripheral blood because the primary lesion, thyroid tissue, could not be accessed. Persistent patients shared more public clonotypes among themselves (under 3,000) than newly diagnosed patients did (more than 950). Sequencing and analysis were restricted to the TCR beta chain. As a limitation, the authors acknowledged that the small sample size may reduce accuracy.

A note on this clonotype: The antigen it binds to is not known. Base qualities are missing; no much larger clone stands one base away.

CDR1 is given as DFQATT and CDR2 as SNEGSKA, both from the germline V gene (reference sequence). Including cysteine and phenylalanine, the CDR3 has 14 amino acids. The retained sequence is limited to the CDR3, 42 bases, with the frame set at the first base. V is clipped by 4 bases and J by 5 bases, and the sequence between their germline boundaries is 17 bases long. Library construction relied on multiplex PCR. Sequencing was performed on an Illumina HiSeq 4000. CDR3 regions were amplified by Arm-PCR with iRepertoire HTBI primers to construct TCR beta libraries. Gel purification was performed on PCR products prior to sequencing. The paper's data handling went like this. Gene usage analysis of CDR3 amino acid clonotypes used the 62 TRBV and about 14 TRBJ segments found across samples. Filtered high-quality paired reads were merged into contigs using COPE and FqMerger. BLAST was used to align contigs to IMGT TRBV, TRBD and TRBJ reference genes, and CDR3 was defined according to IMGT. Any clonotype with a frequency above 0.1% was counted as a highly expanded clone. Repertoire diversity was measured by Shannon entropy, and V-J evenness by the Gini coefficient. Public clonotypes were defined as clonotypes shared by more than one individual. TCRdb reran the public reads through fastp at Q25 and MiXCR, keeping productive beta chains. When rows share a CDR3 protein, they turn into one entry using the most common DNA and genes. These V and J calls are TCRdb output, not the study's own analysis. Recorded for this sample are 450,000 to 500,000 distinct CDR3 sequences; around 15% of them occurred a single time. Together, the top ten hold 12% of the sample.

In the paper's terms, the time point label means: newly diagnosed GD, antithyroid drugs for less than 3 months. RNA was extracted from PBMCs in TRIzol for both TCR sequencing and RNA sequencing. The diagnosis of Graves' disease followed American Thyroid Association guidelines. The patients came from an endocrinology department in Xi'an, China. Each patient gave approximately 8.8 milliliters of peripheral blood, collected in an EDTA anticoagulant tube. Ficoll Paque Plus density gradient separation was used to isolate PBMCs, and no further T cell sorting was done. RNA quality was checked with an Agilent 2100 Bioanalyzer and agarose gel, and concentration with a NanoDrop 2000. These data were likewise used in another study, on T cells in Graves' hyperthyroidism and ophthalmopathy. Looking at the second paper: Graves' hyperthyroidism was defined as stable when no progression to ophthalmopathy occurred over 18 months of follow-up. The hyperthyroidism patients were between 18 and 65 years old and newly diagnosed, with a disease duration of less than 2 months. Any patient with an uncontrolled infection, another autoimmune disease, pregnancy or lactation was excluded. Diagnoses were based on clinical symptoms, serum thyroxine and TRAb, thyroid ultrasound and orbital computed tomography. The first round of RT-PCR for the TCR CDR3 was performed with the HTBI primer set and the Qiagen OneStep RT-PCR kit. Most expanded thyroid clonotypes (frequency above 0.001) were also detected in blood, a finding suggesting that blood repertoires may reflect thyroid immune responses. A 13 V-J signature model separated ophthalmopathy from stable hyperthyroidism, with roughly 88% sensitivity and 81.08% specificity in cross-validation and 80%/75% in testing. During validation, the model predicted progression to ophthalmopathy a median of approximately 6 months ahead of onset, with roughly 65% sensitivity and less than 85% specificity. To identify distinguishing TCR V-J signatures, a discovery cohort of around 98 patients was used, comprising 40 to 45 with Graves' ophthalmopathy and 57 with stable Graves' hyperthyroidism. Prospective prediction of ophthalmopathy was tested in an independent validation cohort consisting of some 19 hyperthyroidism patients and some 17 patients who later progressed to ophthalmopathy. The 75 to 100 discovery patients were randomly split 7:3 into training and test sets. The study also compared thyroid tissue and blood T-cell repertoires from about 6 Graves' hyperthyroidism patients. Following sampling, methimazole starting at 30 mg daily was given to hyperthyroidism patients, and high-dose intravenous methylprednisolone was given to ophthalmopathy patients. Libraries were constructed in a second round of multiplex PCR, after which size selection and purification were performed. Sequencing of the libraries was done on an Illumina HiSeq2000 using paired-end 100 bp reads. SOAPnuke was used to process the raw data, removing reads that contained adapters or uncalled bases, had a mean Phred below 15, or lacked an exact match to the constant primer or identifier. High-quality paired reads were merged with COPE v1.2.5, and unique nucleotide sequences were defined as clonotypes. MiTCR v1.1 was used to align the clonotypes against IMGT TRBV, TRBD and TRBJ reference segments. Only V-J combinations with frequency above 0.0001, covering 99% to 99.2% of repertoires, were analysed. The TCS score was defined as the ratio of F50 (clonal expansion) to E x V (chaos), calculated using BLOSUM62-based TCRdist between CDR3 peptides within each V-J. Welch's t-statistics and random forest reduced 500 to 650 V-J features to roughly 13, which were used in a naive Bayes classifier (R e1071). Sample size was not statistically predetermined, and blinding of investigators to group allocation was not performed. TCR Vbeta CDR3 sequencing of 135 peripheral blood samples (about 45 ophthalmopathy, some 75 hyperthyroidism and some 17 progressor patients) is reported in the paper.

This TCR was recovered from a man between 40 and 49 years old with Graves disease. Donor details come from another sample of the same person, matched by shared clones. The material sequenced was peripheral blood mononuclear cells (PBMCs), taken at new diagnosis, from a patient treated with antithyroid drugs. The chain employs TRBV20-1 and TRBJ2-5; the D match is possibly TRBD1 or TRBD2, with 6 bases aligned in each. The CDR3 region reads CSATGWGAGETQYF. The sequence in DNA is TGCAGTGCTACAGGGTGGGGGGCCGGGGAGACCCAGTACTTC.